This T cell receptor beta chain was retrieved from a study of beta chain features in type 1 diabetes. Study background: Cell yields, gender and age were similar in healthy donors and patients.

Note on this clone: What it binds is unknown.

Isolation of CD4+ naive, central memory, regulatory and stem cell-like memory cells was achieved by sorting via CD45RO/CCR7/CD25/CD127/CD95/CD27. General observations from the study: Individuals with type 1 diabetes displayed fewer insertions and more deletions at VDJ junctions. Moderate but significant shortening of TCRB CDR3s was recorded in all four CD4+ subsets from Type 1 diabetes patients.

The investigators reverse transcribed all of the isolated RNA, so they sequenced expressed TCRB transcripts. The assay was immunoSEQ multiplex PCR, and TCRdb's table has in-frame clones only and misses some. The data contain about 930,000 clones, roughly 16% of them singletons. With 5 bases removed from V and 13 bases from J, the gap between germline ends came to 18 bases. This CDR3 region has 13 residues. Germline-derived CDR1 and CDR2 are SGHAT and FQDESV (reference sequence). The sequence was obtained from a woman aged 18-29 years in good health. The specimen was naive CD4+ T cells from blood. The chain recombines TRBV11-1 with TRBJ2-1, with a weak D call TRBD2 (6 bases). This CDR3 reads CASSPQEGETQFF. The CDR3, as DNA: TGTGCCAGCAGCCCACAGGAGGGAGAGACCCAGTTCTTC.